Below, 8 T cell receptor beta chains from the same sample are listed, as sequenced in a study of early T cells in non-severe SARS-CoV-2 infection. TCRdb ran MiXCR on the 5' RACE reads and lists one entry per CDR3 protein. The repertoire holds some 71,000 distinct CDR3 sequences, approximately 10% seen once, with about 5.8% in the top ten. The sample in question was whole blood, obtained at baseline. The receptor source for this set is an adult who was a healthcare worker with PCR-confirmed SARS-CoV-2 infection or an uninfected control (not recorded which).

This clonotype was recorded many times. This chain joins TRBV18 and TRBJ2-5, with D tentatively TRBD1 or TRBD2 (5 bases each). The V gene's germline CDR1 is KGHSH and CDR2 LQKENI. CDR3 length: 16 amino acids. Trimming pared 4 bases from V and 0 bases from J, leaving 15 bases between. CDR3 bases: TGTGCCAGCTCACGATGGGCAGGGAGTAACCAAGAGACCCAGTACTTC. Translated, it gives CASSRWAGSNQETQYF.

The J gene is TRBJ2-7, the V gene TRBV18; 10 bases align to TRBD1. The CDR3 loop spans 15 amino acids. Germline lookup yields CDR1 KGHSH and CDR2 LQKENI. V trimming: 4 bases; J trimming: 5 bases; junction bases outside the gene matches: 8. Here the CDR3 DNA reads TGTGCCAGCTCACTAGAGATGACAGGGGGCCACGAGCAGTACTTC. Its protein is CASSLEMTGGHEQYF.

A few counts support this clonotype. The chain couples TRBV29-1 to TRBJ2-6, with D possibly being TRBD1 (5 bases). The CDR3 extends over 16 amino acids. Between the trimmed V and J ends, which lost 7 bases and 1 base, there was a span of 17 bases. Germline-derived CDR1 and CDR2 are SQVTM and ANQGSEA. CDR3 protein: CSGLDSTSSGANVLTF. CDR3 bases: TGCAGCGGCCTCGACAGTACCTCATCTGGGGCCAACGTCCTGACTTTC.

In its sample, this clonotype was seen many times. The chain links TRBV12-5 to TRBJ2-5, with D perhaps TRBD2 (6 bases). This CDR3 comprises 14 residues. In germline, CDR1 is LGHNT, CDR2 FRNRAP. V lost 2 bases to trimming and J lost 2 bases, with 9 bases between them. The CDR3 DNA follows: TGTGCTAGTGGTTTGACTGCGGGGCAAGAGACCCAGTACTTC. As protein: CASGLTAGQETQYF.

The chain couples TRBV28 to TRBJ2-3; D is ambiguous. Trimming left V 2 bases short and J 2 bases short, with 5 bases between. The CDR3 loop spans 13 amino acids. Germline V CDR1 and CDR2: MDHEN, SYDVKM. The CDR3 is CASSLSVTDTQYF. The CDR3 DNA reads as TGTGCCAGCAGTTTAAGTGTCACAGATACGCAGTATTTT.

This clonotype was counted a few times. J is TRBJ1-5 and V is TRBV3-1; D is undetermined. This CDR3 region has 16 residues. The V gene lost 4 bases and the J gene lost 2 bases, with 15 bases spanning the gap. Per the germline V gene, CDR1 is LGHDT and CDR2 is YNNKEL (reference sequence). The CDR3 is CASSPSGRGRNQPQHF. The CDR3 DNA follows: TGTGCCAGCAGCCCATCAGGACGGGGTCGCAATCAGCCCCAGCATTTT.

The chain uses TRBV10-3 and TRBJ1-4; 8 bases map to TRBD1. J lost 7 bases, V lost 7 bases, and 8 bases had no gene match. The germline CDR1 and CDR2 sequences are ENHRY and SYGVKD. The CDR3 has 14 residues. CDR3 coding DNA: TGTGCCATCAAGGGAGGGACAGGCGGTGAAAAACTGTTTTTT. Translating it yields CAIKGGTGGEKLFF.

This clonotype was found many times. The chain has TRBV25-1 and TRBJ1-6, with D possibly TRBD1 on 6 matching bases. Germline CDR1 reads MGHDK; CDR2 reads SYGVNS. CDR3 length equals 13 residues. V dropped 9 bases and J dropped 5 bases, with 11 bases sitting between them. The CDR3 DNA reads as TGTGCCAGTTTACAGGGAGATAATTCACCCCTCCACTTT. The encoded protein is CASLQGDNSPLHF.